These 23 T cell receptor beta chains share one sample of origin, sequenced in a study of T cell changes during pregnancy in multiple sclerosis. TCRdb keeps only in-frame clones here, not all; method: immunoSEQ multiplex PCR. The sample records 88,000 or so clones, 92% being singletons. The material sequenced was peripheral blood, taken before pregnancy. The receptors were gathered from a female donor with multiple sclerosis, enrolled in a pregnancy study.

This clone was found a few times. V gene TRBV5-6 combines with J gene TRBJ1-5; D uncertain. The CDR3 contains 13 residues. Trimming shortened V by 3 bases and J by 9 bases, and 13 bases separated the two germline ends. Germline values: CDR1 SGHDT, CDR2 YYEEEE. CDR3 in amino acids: CASSSPGPGPQHF. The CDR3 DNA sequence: TGTGCCAGCAGCTCCCCTGGCCCAGGGCCCCAGCATTTT.

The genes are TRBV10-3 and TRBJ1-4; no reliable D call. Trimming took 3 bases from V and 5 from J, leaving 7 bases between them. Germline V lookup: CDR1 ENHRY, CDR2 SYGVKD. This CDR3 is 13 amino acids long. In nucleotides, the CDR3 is TGTGCCATCAGTGACCCAGTAAATGAAAAACTGTTTTTT. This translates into CAISDPVNEKLFF.

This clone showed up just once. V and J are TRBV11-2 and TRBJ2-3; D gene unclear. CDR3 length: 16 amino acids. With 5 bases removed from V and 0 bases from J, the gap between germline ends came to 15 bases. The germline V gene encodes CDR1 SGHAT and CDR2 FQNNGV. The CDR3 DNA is TGTGCCAGCAGCCGCGGAACCCTTTTTAGCACAGATACGCAGTATTTT. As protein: CASSRGTLFSTDTQYF. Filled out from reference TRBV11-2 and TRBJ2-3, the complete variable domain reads EAGVAQSPRYKIIEKRQSVAFWCNPISGHATLYWYQQILGQGPKLLIQFQNNGVVDDSQLPKDRFSAERLKGVDSTLKIQPAKLEDSAVYLCASSRGTLFSTDTQYFGPGTRLTVL.

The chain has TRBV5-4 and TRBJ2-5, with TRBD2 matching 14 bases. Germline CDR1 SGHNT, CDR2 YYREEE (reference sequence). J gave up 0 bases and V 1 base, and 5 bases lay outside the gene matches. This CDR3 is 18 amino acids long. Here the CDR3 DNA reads TGTGCCAGCAGCTTGCCACGGACTAGCGGGGGGTACCAAGAGACCCAGTACTTC. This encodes CASSLPRTSGGYQETQYF.

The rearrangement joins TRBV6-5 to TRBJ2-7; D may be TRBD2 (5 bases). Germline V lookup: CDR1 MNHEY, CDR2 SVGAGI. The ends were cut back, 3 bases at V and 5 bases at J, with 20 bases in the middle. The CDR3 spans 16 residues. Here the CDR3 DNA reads TGTGCCAGCAGTTATTTGACAAAGGCGACCGGGGACGAGCAGTACTTC. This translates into CASSYLTKATGDEQYF.

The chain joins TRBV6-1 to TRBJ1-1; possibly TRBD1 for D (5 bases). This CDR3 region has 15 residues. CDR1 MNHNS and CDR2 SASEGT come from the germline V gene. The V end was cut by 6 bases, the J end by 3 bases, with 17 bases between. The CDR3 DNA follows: TGTGCCAGCAGAAAGGGGCCTAGCGGCCACACTGAAGCTTTCTTT. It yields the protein CASRKGPSGHTEAFF.

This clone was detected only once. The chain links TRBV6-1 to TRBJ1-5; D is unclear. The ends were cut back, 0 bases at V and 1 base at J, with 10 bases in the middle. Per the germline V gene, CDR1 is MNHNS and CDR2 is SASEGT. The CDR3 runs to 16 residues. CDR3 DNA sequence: TGTGCCAGCAGTGAAGCGCGTCCGAGGAGCAATCAGCCCCAGCATTTT. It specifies CASSEARPRSNQPQHF.

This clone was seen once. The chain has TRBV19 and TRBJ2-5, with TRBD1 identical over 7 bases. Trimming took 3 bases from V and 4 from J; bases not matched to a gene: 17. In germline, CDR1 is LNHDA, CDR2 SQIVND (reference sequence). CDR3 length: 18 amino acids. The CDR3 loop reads CASSIGLGRGKRGETQYF. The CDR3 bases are TGTGCCAGTAGTATTGGGTTGGGCAGGGGGAAAAGGGGAGAGACCCAGTACTTC. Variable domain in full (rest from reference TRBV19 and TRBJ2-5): DGGITQSPKYLFRKEGQNVTLSCEQNLNHDAMYWYRQDPGQGLRLIYYSQIVNDFQKGDIAEGYSVSREKKESFPLTVTSAQKNPTAFYLCASSIGLGRGKRGETQYFGPGTRLLVL.

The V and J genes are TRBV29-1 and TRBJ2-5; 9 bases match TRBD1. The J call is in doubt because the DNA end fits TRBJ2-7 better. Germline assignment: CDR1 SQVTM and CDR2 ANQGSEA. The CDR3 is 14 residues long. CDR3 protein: CSVTRQGVFREQYF. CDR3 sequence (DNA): TGCAGCGTCACCCGACAGGGGGTGTTTCGCGAGCAGTACTTC.

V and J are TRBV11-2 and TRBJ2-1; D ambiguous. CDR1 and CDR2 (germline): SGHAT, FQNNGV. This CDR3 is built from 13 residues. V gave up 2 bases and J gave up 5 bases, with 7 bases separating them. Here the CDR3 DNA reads TGTGCCAGCAGCTTACACCGAGACAATGAGCAGTTCTTC. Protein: CASSLHRDNEQFF.

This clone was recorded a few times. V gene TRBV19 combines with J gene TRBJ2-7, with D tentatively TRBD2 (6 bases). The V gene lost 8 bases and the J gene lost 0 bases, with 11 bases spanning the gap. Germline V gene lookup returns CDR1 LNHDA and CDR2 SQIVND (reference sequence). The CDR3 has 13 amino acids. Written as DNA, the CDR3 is TGTGCCAGTTCGTTCGGGGGCTCCTACGAGCAGTACTTC. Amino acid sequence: CASSFGGSYEQYF.

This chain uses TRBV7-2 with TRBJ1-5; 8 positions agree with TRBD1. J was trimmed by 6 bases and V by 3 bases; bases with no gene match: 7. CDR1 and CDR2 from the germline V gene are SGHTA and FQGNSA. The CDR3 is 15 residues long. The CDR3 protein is CASSFATGAVQPQHF. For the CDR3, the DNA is TGTGCCAGCAGCTTCGCGACAGGGGCGGTTCAGCCCCAGCATTTT.

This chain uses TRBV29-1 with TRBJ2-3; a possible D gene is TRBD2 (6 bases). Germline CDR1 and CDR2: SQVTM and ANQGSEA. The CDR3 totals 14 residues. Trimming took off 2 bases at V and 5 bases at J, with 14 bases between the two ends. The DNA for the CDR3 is TGCAGCGTTGAATGGCCCGACGGGGGAGATACGCAGTATTTT. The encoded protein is CSVEWPDGGDTQYF.

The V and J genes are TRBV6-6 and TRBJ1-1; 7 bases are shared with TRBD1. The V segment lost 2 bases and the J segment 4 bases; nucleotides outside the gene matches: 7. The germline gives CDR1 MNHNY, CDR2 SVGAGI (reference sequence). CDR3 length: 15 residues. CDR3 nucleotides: TGTGCCAGCAGTTACCCAGGACAGGTTGGCACTGAAGCTTTCTTT. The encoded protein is CASSYPGQVGTEAFF.

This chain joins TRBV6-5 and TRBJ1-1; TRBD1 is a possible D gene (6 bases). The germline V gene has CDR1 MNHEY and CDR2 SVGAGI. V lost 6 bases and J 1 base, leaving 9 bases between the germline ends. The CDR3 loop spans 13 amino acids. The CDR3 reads CASSPQGNTEAFF. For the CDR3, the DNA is TGTGCCAGCAGCCCACAGGGGAACACTGAAGCTTTCTTT.

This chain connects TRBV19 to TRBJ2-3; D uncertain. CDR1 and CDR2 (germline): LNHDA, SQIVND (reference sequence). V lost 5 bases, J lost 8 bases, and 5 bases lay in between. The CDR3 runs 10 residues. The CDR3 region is CASSSGTQYF. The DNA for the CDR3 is TGTGCCAGTAGTTCCGGTACGCAGTATTTT.

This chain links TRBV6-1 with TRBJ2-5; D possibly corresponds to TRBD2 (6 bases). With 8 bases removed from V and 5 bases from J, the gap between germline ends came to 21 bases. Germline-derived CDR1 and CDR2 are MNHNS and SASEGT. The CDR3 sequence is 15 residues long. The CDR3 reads CASGSGVTGWETQYF. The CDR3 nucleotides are TGTGCCAGCGGCTCGGGGGTCACCGGGTGGGAGACCCAGTACTTC.

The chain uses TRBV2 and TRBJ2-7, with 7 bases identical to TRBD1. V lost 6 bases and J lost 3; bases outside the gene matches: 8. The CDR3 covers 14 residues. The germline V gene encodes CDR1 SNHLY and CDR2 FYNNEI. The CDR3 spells CASREQGPSYEQYF. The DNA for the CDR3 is TGTGCCAGCAGGGAACAGGGGCCCAGCTACGAGCAGTACTTC.

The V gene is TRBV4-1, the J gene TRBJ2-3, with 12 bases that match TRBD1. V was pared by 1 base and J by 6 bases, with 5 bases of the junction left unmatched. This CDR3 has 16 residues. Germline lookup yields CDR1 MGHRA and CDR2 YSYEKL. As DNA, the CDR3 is TGCGCCAGCAGCCAAGCCCCGGGACAGGGGGCCGATACGCAGTATTTT. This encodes CASSQAPGQGADTQYF.

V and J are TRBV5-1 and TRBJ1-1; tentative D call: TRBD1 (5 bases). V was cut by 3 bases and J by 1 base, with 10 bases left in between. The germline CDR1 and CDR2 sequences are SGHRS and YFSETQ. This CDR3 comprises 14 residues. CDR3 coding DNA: TGCGCCAGCAGCTCGCGACAGCCGAACACTGAAGCTTTCTTT. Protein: CASSSRQPNTEAFF.

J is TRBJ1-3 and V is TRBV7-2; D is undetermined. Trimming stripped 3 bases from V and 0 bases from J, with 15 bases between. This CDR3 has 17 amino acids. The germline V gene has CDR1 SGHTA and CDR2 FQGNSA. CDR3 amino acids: CASSFDAPAGSGNTIYF. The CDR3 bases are TGTGCCAGCAGCTTTGACGCCCCGGCGGGCTCTGGAAACACCATATATTTT.

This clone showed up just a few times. The CDR3 here is CASSGTGLTEAFF. The CDR3 nucleotides are TGCGCCAGCAGCGGTACAGGGTTGACTGAAGCTTTCTTT. The rearrangement uses TRBV5-1 and TRBJ1-1; D is perhaps TRBD1 (6 bases). The CDR3 extends over 13 amino acids. Trimming took 4 bases from V and 5 from J, leaving 12 bases between them. CDR1 is SGHRS, CDR2 YFSETQ, per germline. Based on the CDR3 plus reference TRBV5-1 and TRBJ1-1, the full variable domain is KAGVTQTPRYLIKTRGQQVTLSCSPISGHRSVSWYQQTPGQGLQFLFEYFSETQRNKGNFPGRFSGRQFSNSRSEMNVSTLELGDSALYLCASSGTGLTEAFFGQGTRLTVV.

This chain's CDR3 is CASSSATGGTEAFF. The CDR3 DNA follows: TGTGCCAGCAGCTCCGCGACAGGGGGCACTGAAGCTTTCTTT. The chain employs TRBV7-6 and TRBJ1-1; 9 positions agree with TRBD1. The trim removed 4 bases at V and 4 bases at J, leaving 4 bases unmatched. Germline V gene data show CDR1 as SGHVS and CDR2 as FNYEAQ. The CDR3 extends over 14 amino acids.